The source of this T cell receptor (beta chain) is a study of blood T cell repertoires in COVID-19. Background on the study: Sites across the United States, Italy and Spain contributed samples from acute and convalescent COVID-19. PBMCs, B-cell-depleted T cells, or T cells provided the cDNA or gDNA that made up the material.

CDR1 SEHNR and CDR2 FQNEAQ come from the germline V gene (reference sequence). This CDR3 comprises 15 residues. V dropped 2 bases and J dropped 0 bases, with 9 bases sitting between them. Authors' methods: For nucleated cells, counts were estimated from reference gene primer amplification. The repertoire was sequenced with immunoSEQ multiplex PCR; TCRdb's copy has only in-frame clones and lacks some. V and J calls and clone size follow that table, whereas D and trimming were derived from the DNA. The table shows approximately 230,000 clones, with 87% occurring only once. The sample taken for sequencing was peripheral blood. The TCR was taken from a man younger than 35 with active or convalescent COVID-19. The J gene is TRBJ2-3, the V gene TRBV7-9; D might be TRBD1 (5 bases). The CDR3 DNA reads as TGTGCCAGCAGCTTAAGGGCAGGGAGCACAGATACGCAGTATTTT. It is translated as CASSLRAGSTDTQYF.